These 10 T cell receptor beta chains originate from one sample sequenced in a study of graft-versus-host responses after intestinal transplantation. Their recognized antigens are unknown. Clones were read by immunoSEQ multiplex PCR, and TCRdb kept only the in-frame ones, dropping some. Found here are 100,000 or so clones, approximately 94% of them singletons; the top ten hold roughly 2%. The sequencing used unstimulated CD8+ T cells sorted from spleen or lymph node cells, collected before intestinal transplant. Source of these receptors: a human donor who received an intestinal transplant.

The chain combines TRBV11-2 with TRBJ2-2, with no clear D. Germline values: CDR1 SGHAT, CDR2 FQNNGV. The V and J ends lost 5 bases and 5 bases respectively, with 6 bases between them. CDR3 length: 12 residues. As DNA, the CDR3 is TGTGCCAGCAGCACCGGGACCGGGGAGCTGTTTTTT. Amino acids: CASSTGTGELFF.

A remark on this clone: The same CDR3 also results from other DNA sequences found in this sample. The rearrangement links TRBV9 to TRBJ2-3, with D tentatively TRBD1 (5 bases). With 0 bases removed from V and 0 bases from J, the gap between germline ends came to 8 bases. Germline loops: CDR1 SGDLS, CDR2 YYNGEE. The CDR3 runs to 15 residues. The CDR3 coding sequence is TGTGCCAGCAGCGTAGGGGGCGGCAGCACAGATACGCAGTATTTT. This sequence encodes CASSVGGGSTDTQYF.

The chain carries TRBV7-8 and TRBJ2-1; 11 bases are shared with TRBD2. J lost 4 bases, V lost 1 base, and 3 bases had no gene match. CDR3 size: 16 residues. CDR1 and CDR2 from the germline V gene are SGHVS and FQNEAQ. CDR3 sequence reads: CASSLGIAGGYNEQFF. DNA for the CDR3: TGTGCCAGCAGCTTAGGTATAGCGGGGGGGTACAATGAGCAGTTCTTC.

This sequence joins TRBV4-3 and TRBJ1-2, with D possibly being TRBD1 (6 bases). This CDR3 has 17 residues. V gave up 1 base and J gave up 3 bases, with 18 bases separating them. From germline, CDR1 is LGHNA and CDR2 YSLEER. CDR3 sequence: CASSQVGGAQTDYGYTF. CDR3 DNA sequence: TGCGCCAGCAGCCAAGTAGGGGGGGCCCAAACCGACTATGGCTACACCTTC.

CDR3 protein: CASSIVLSGQGARNEQFF. The DNA of the CDR3 is TGTGCCAGTAGTATAGTGCTTTCAGGACAGGGGGCGCGTAATGAGCAGTTCTTC. This chain uses TRBV19 with TRBJ2-1; 11 bases map to TRBD1. Germline V gene sequence: CDR1 LNHDA, CDR2 SQIVND (reference sequence). This CDR3 spans 18 amino acids. J lost 7 bases, V lost 1 base, and 12 bases had no gene match.

The genes are TRBV4-1 and TRBJ1-5; 8 bases align to TRBD1. This CDR3 has 15 residues. J gave up 4 bases and V 3 bases, and 5 bases lay outside the gene matches. The germline V gene encodes CDR1 MGHRA and CDR2 YSYEKL. The CDR3 protein is CASSQVTGGNQPQHF. Here the CDR3 DNA reads TGCGCCAGCAGCCAGGTTACAGGGGGGAATCAGCCCCAGCATTTT.

On this clone: The same CDR3 also results from other DNA sequences found in this sample. The gene calls are TRBV11-2 and TRBJ2-7, with D unresolved. CDR3 size: 13 residues. V was trimmed by 1 base and J by 3 bases, leaving 7 bases between them. Germline-derived CDR1 and CDR2 are SGHAT and FQNNGV. The CDR3 region has the DNA TGTGCCAGCAGCTTAGGTCCCGGCTACGAGCAGTACTTC. It codes for CASSLGPGYEQYF.

V gene TRBV7-9 combines with J gene TRBJ1-2; 10 nucleotides match TRBD1. The germline V gene has CDR1 SEHNR and CDR2 FQNEAQ (reference sequence). The junction had 11 bases not matched to a gene; V was cut back by 5 bases and J by 2 bases. This CDR3 comprises 17 residues. The CDR3 region has the DNA TGTGCCAGCAGCGAATCGGGACAGGGGTTACCAAACTATGGCTACACCTTC. It yields the protein CASSESGQGLPNYGYTF.

V and J are TRBV4-3 and TRBJ1-2, with 7 positions matching TRBD1. This CDR3 comprises 15 residues. Trimming at V came to 3 bases and at J to 4 bases, leaving 8 bases not matched to a gene. The V gene's germline CDR1 is LGHNA and CDR2 YSLEER. CDR3 protein: CASSQTGQIIYGYTF. The CDR3 DNA reads as TGCGCCAGCAGCCAGACGGGACAGATCATCTATGGCTACACCTTC.

CDR3 sequence (DNA): TGTGCCTGGAGTGAAAGGGGATCGGCCAAAAACATTCAGTACTTC. This translates into CAWSERGSAKNIQYF. The J gene is TRBJ2-4, the V gene TRBV30, with D possibly TRBD1 on 5 matching bases. CDR1 is GTSNPN and CDR2 is SVGIG in the germline V gene (reference sequence). This CDR3 has 15 residues. The V gene lost 1 base and the J gene lost 1 base, with 11 bases spanning the gap.